The clone carrying this TCR beta chain has more than one count but fewer than ten. These data come from a study of T-cell reconstitution after alpha-beta-depleted transplantation in children. TCRbeta library preparation incorporated unique molecular identifiers. TCRdb analysed the PCR reads with MiXCR anew, one entry per CDR3 protein. This sample has over 80,000 distinct CDR3 sequences, with 20% to 30% found just once. Specimen: PBMCs, collected before TCRalphabeta/CD19-depleted stem cell transplant. This receptor was obtained from a boy under 10 years old with acute lymphoblastic leukemia, due to receive a stem cell transplant.

CDR3 region: CSASPGLDQETQYF. CDR3 DNA: TGCAGTGCTAGCCCGGGCCTAGACCAAGAGACCCAGTACTTC. V and J are TRBV20-1 and TRBJ2-5; D unresolved. CDR1 and CDR2 (germline): DFQATT, SNEGSKA (reference sequence). This CDR3 contains 14 residues. The V and J ends lost 3 bases and 0 bases respectively, with 11 bases between them.